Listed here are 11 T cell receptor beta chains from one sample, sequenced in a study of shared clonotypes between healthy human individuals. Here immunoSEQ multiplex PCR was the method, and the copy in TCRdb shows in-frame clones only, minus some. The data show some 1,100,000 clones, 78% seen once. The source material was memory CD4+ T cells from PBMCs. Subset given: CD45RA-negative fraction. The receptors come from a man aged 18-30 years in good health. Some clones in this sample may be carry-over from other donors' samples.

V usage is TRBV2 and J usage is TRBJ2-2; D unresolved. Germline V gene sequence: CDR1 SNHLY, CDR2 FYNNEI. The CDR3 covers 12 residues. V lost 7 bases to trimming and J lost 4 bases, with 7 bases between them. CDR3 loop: CASTLSTGELFF. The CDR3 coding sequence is TGTGCCAGCACCCTCAGCACCGGGGAGCTGTTTTTT.

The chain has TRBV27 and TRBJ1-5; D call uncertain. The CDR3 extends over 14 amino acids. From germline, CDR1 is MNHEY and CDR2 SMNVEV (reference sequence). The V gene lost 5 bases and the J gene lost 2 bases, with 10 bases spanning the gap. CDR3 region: CASSNRAGNQPQHF. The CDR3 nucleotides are TGTGCCAGCAGTAACCGGGCTGGCAATCAGCCCCAGCATTTT.

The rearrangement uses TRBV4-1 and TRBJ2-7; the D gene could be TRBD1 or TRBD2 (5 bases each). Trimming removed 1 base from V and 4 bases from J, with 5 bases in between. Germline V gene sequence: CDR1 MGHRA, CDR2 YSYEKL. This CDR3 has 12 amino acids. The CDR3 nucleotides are TGCGCCAGCAGCCAAGGGGGGTACGAGCAGTACTTC. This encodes CASSQGGYEQYF.

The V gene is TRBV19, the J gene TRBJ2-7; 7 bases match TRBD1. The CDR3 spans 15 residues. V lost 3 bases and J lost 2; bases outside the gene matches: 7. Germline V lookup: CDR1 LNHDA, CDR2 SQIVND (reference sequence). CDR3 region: CASSISGTDAYEQYF. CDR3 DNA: TGTGCCAGTAGTATCTCCGGGACAGACGCCTACGAGCAGTACTTC.

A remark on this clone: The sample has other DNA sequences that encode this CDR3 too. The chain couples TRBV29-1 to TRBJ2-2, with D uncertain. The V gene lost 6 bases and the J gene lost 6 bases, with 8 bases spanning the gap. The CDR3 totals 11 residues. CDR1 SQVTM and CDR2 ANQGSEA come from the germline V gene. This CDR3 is CSVGYAGELFF. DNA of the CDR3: TGCAGCGTGGGCTATGCCGGGGAGCTGTTTTTT.

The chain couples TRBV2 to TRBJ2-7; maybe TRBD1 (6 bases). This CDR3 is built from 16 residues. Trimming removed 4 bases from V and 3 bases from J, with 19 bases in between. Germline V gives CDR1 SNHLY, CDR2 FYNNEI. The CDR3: CASSGGSGQNFYEQYF. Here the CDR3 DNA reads TGTGCCAGCAGTGGGGGATCCGGACAGAATTTCTACGAGCAGTACTTC.

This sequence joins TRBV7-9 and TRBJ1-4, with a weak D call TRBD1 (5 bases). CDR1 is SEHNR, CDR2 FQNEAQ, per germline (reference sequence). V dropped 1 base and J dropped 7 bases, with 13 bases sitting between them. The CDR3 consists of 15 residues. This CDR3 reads CASSLEGRGSEKLFF. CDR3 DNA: TGTGCCAGCAGCTTAGAGGGACGGGGGAGTGAAAAACTGTTTTTT.

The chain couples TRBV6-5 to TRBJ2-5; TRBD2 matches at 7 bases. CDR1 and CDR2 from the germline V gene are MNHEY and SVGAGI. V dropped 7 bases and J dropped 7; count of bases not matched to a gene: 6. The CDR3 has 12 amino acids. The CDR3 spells CASISSGGTQYF. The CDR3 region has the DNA TGTGCCAGCATTAGTTCGGGGGGGACCCAGTACTTC.

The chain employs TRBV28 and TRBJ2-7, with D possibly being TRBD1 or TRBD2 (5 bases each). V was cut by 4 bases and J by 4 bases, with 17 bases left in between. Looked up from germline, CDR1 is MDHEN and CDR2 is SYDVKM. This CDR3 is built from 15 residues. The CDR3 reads CASSSTRAWGYEQYF. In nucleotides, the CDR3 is TGTGCCAGCAGTTCAACACGGGCCTGGGGGTACGAGCAGTACTTC.

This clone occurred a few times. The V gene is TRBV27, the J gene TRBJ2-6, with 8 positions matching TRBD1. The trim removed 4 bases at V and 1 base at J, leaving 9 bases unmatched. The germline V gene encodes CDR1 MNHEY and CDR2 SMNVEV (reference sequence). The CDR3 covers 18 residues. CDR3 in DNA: TGTGCCAGCAGTTCCCGGACAGGGTGGGGATCTGGGGCCAACGTCCTGACTTTC. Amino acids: CASSSRTGWGSGANVLTF. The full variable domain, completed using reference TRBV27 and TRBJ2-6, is EAQVTQNPRYLITVTGKKLTVTCSQNMNHEYMSWYRQDPGLGLRQIYYSMNVEVTDKGDVPEGYKVSRKEKRNFPLILESPSPNQTSLYFCASSSRTGWGSGANVLTFGAGSRLTVL.

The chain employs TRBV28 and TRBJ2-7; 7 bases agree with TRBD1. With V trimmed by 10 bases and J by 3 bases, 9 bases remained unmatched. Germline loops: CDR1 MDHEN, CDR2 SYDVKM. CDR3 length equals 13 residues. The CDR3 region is CATTRTGLYEQYF. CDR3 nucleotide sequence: TGTGCCACCACCCGGACAGGACTCTACGAGCAGTACTTC. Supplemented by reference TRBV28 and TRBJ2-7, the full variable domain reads DVKVTQSSRYLVKRTGEKVFLECVQDMDHENMFWYRQDPGLGLRLIYFSYDVKMKEKGDIPEGYSVSREKKERFSLILESASTNQTSMYLCATTRTGLYEQYFGPGTRLTVT.